One and the same sample provided the 12 T cell receptor beta chains below, sequenced in a study of blood T cell repertoires in COVID-19. TCRdb keeps only in-frame clones here, not all; method: immunoSEQ multiplex PCR. This sample yields about 280,000 clones, of which less than 90% are seen a single time; 13% belongs to the top ten. The sample was peripheral blood. The receptors come from a human donor in a cohort sampled during active COVID-19.

The DNA of the CDR3 is TGTGCCAGCAGGGAAAGACAGGGTAGCAATCAGCCCCAGCATTTT. This codes for CASRERQGSNQPQHF. The V and J genes are TRBV27 and TRBJ1-5; 7 nucleotides line up with TRBD1. V gave up 6 bases and J gave up 0 bases; unmatched junction bases: 5. The V gene's germline CDR1 is MNHEY and CDR2 SMNVEV (reference sequence). This CDR3 has 15 residues.

The chain employs TRBV4-2 and TRBJ2-2; a weak D match, TRBD2 (6 bases). CDR1 is LGHNA and CDR2 is YNFKEQ in the germline V gene. The CDR3 runs to 17 residues. V was trimmed by 1 base and J by 3 bases, leaving 15 bases between them. The CDR3 sequence: CASSQGPGGIDTGELFF. The CDR3 region has the DNA TGTGCCAGCAGCCAAGGTCCCGGCGGGATAGACACCGGGGAGCTGTTTTTT.

V and J are TRBV12-3 or TRBV12-4 and TRBJ1-5, with 9 bases matching TRBD1. With 5 bases clipped from V and 7 bases from J, the junction kept 3 bases outside the gene matches. The CDR3 runs to 13 residues. The CDR3 reads CASSRDRDQPQHF. The CDR3 region has the DNA TGTGCCAGCAGTCGGGACAGGGACCAGCCCCAGCATTTT.

The J gene is TRBJ2-7, the V gene TRBV28; the D gene is possibly TRBD2 (7 bases). This CDR3 is built from 15 residues. V dropped 1 base and J dropped 1 base, with 11 bases sitting between them. Germline CDR1 MDHEN, CDR2 SYDVKM. DNA of the CDR3: TGTGCCAGCAGTTTATCGGGGGGCCTATCCTACGAGCAGTACTTC. Amino acids: CASSLSGGLSYEQYF.

V is TRBV3-1 (or the pseudogene TRBV3-2) and J is TRBJ2-1, with TRBD1 as a possible D gene (6 bases). From germline, CDR1 is LGHDT and CDR2 YNNKEL (reference sequence). V was trimmed by 0 bases and J by 6 bases, leaving 15 bases between them. CDR3 length: 16 residues. The CDR3 region is CASSQDWGRGVNEQFF. The DNA of the CDR3 is TGTGCCAGCAGCCAAGATTGGGGCAGGGGAGTCAATGAGCAGTTCTTC.

CDR3 sequence reads: CASSQIGQGNSPLHF. The DNA for the CDR3 is TGTGCCAGCAGCCAAATTGGACAGGGAAATTCACCCCTCCACTTT. The chain has TRBV6-2 or TRBV6-3 and TRBJ1-6; the match to TRBD1 covers 8 bases. V lost 6 bases to trimming and J lost 7 bases; unmatched junction nucleotides: 8. CDR1 MNHEY and CDR2 SVGEGT come from the germline V gene. The length of the CDR3 is 15 residues.

This chain uses TRBV3-1 (or the pseudogene TRBV3-2) with TRBJ2-1, with 11 bases lining up with TRBD2. V gave up 4 bases and J gave up 7 bases; unmatched junction bases: 6. Germline values: CDR1 LGHDT, CDR2 YNNKEL (reference sequence). CDR3 length: 15 residues. CDR3 loop: CASSLAGGRGNEQFF. The CDR3 bases are TGTGCCAGCAGCCTAGCGGGAGGGCGAGGGAATGAGCAGTTCTTC.

This sequence joins TRBV28 and TRBJ2-2; 9 nucleotides align to TRBD2. Germline-derived CDR1 and CDR2 are MDHEN and SYDVKM. The CDR3 has 15 residues. V dropped 5 bases and J dropped 7; count of bases not matched to a gene: 8. CDR3 loop: CASSTIAGDIGELFF. The DNA for the CDR3 is TGTGCCAGCAGTACCATAGCGGGAGATATCGGGGAGCTGTTTTTT.

The rearrangement uses TRBV11-2 and TRBJ2-4; 7 bases fit TRBD1. CDR3 length: 15 amino acids. Losses at the gene ends were 3 bases for V and 3 bases for J; bases not matched to a gene: 5. Germline V CDR1 and CDR2: SGHAT, FQNNGV. CDR3 protein: CASSFNRGFKNIQYF. The DNA for the CDR3 is TGTGCCAGCAGCTTTAACAGGGGATTCAAAAACATTCAGTACTTC.

The V and J genes are TRBV4-1 and TRBJ2-7; 9 nucleotides match TRBD1. This CDR3 contains 21 residues. The V and J ends lost 2 bases and 3 bases, in that order; junction bases with no gene match: 23. CDR1 MGHRA and CDR2 YSYEKL come from the germline V gene. The CDR3: CASSQILNAGRGTGIRYEQYF. The CDR3 nucleotides read TGCGCCAGCAGCCAAATTCTAAACGCAGGGCGCGGGACAGGGATCCGCTACGAGCAGTACTTC.

The chain couples TRBV15 to TRBJ1-4; D ambiguous. The V gene lost 1 base and the J gene lost 4 bases, with 10 bases spanning the gap. The CDR3 contains 15 residues. The germline V gene encodes CDR1 LNHNV and CDR2 YYDKDF (reference sequence). As DNA, the CDR3 is TGTGCCACCAGCAGAGTCGGGTCGTATAATGAAAAACTGTTTTTT. Translated, it gives CATSRVGSYNEKLFF.

The rearrangement joins TRBV18 to TRBJ2-3; 9 bases match TRBD1. J was trimmed by 6 bases and V by 5 bases; bases with no gene match: 12. CDR1 is KGHSH, CDR2 LQKENI, per germline. CDR3 length equals 16 residues. CDR3 amino acids: CASSLRAQGARDTQYF. The CDR3, as DNA: TGTGCCAGCTCATTACGGGCACAGGGGGCTCGGGATACGCAGTATTTT.